This TCR beta chain was recovered during a study of identical twins (dated by TCRdb to about 2016). Regarding the complete study: To test whether fetal clonotypes persist, this study deep-sequenced TCR alpha and beta repertoires from monozygotic twins, from unrelated adults of various ages, and from cord blood. To rule out contamination, replicate twin experiments were performed at different times with different library preparation protocols. Beyond this particular receptor, the publication reports: Invariant T cells such as MAIT and iNKT could partly confound zero-insertion analyses, although diverse VJ usage argued against such confounding for most clonotypes. In beta out-of-frame sequences, excess twin sharing was weaker, because having fewer shared sequences lowered the signal-to-noise ratio. In monozygotic twins, recombination models systematically underestimated out-of-frame TCR alpha sharing, but the models matched the sharing seen between unrelated individuals. Abundant cord blood beta clonotypes carried fewer insertions; young adult naive repertoires showed a weaker similar trend, while memory repertoires showed none. Compared with coincidental sharing between unrelated individuals, out-of-frame TCR alpha sequences shared between twins showed an excess of sequences with low generation probability. Because the same donors could not be followed over many years, conclusions were based on cross-sectional statistical analysis.

This clonotype has more than one count but fewer than ten. Its binding antigen is unknown. Qualities for individual bases were not recorded, and no much larger clone is one base off. The CDR1 and CDR2 encoded by the germline V gene are SGHDN and FVKESK. The cysteine opens and the phenylalanine closes a CDR3 of 15 amino acids. The retained sequence is limited to the CDR3, 45 bases, with the frame set at the first base. Cut back by 4 bases and 9 bases, the V and J ends lie 19 bases apart. The library was obtained by 5' RACE. The instrument given in TCRdb is Illumina HiSeq 2000. Template switching added a universal primer binding site, and the final cDNA carried a unique molecular identifier that allowed TCR cDNA molecules to be counted accurately. First-strand cDNA for TCR alpha and beta chains was synthesized from specific primers in the conserved constant-segment region. To control for contamination, every cDNA library carried two barcodes: a SMART-Mk sample barcode plus Illumina barcodes. TruSeq adapter sequences and Illumina sample barcodes were added in two successive PCR steps. Sequencing of the TCR alpha and beta cDNA libraries was done on the Illumina HiSeq platform using custom primers. The authors' pipeline ran thus. MiGEC was used to process raw reads and extract unique molecular identifiers, and MiXCR was used to find CDR3 positions. For each individual, recombination models were inferred using an EM algorithm with the repgenHMM and IGoR tools. The tcR package in R was used for shared clonotype analysis, with sharing normalized by the product of cloneset sizes. Out-of-frame nonproductive sequences were analyzed to study raw recombination free of thymic and clonal selection effects. TCRdb reworked the public reads: Q25 trimming with fastp, MiXCR clone assembly, productive beta chains retained. Records with the same CDR3 protein are collapsed into one entry carrying the most frequent genes and DNA. In this record, the V and J calls reflect TCRdb's handling and not the investigators' own analysis. For this sample there are about 250,000 distinct CDR3 sequences; approximately 8.3% appear just once. The ten top clones hold less than 4% of the sample.

Only healthy Caucasian donors were included. The twin cohort comprised three pairs of female monozygotic twins, all aged roughly 18 to 30 years. Positive isolation kits from Invitrogen were used to isolate CD4+ and CD8+ T cell populations. This sample was shared with a second study, whose subject was yellow fever vaccine responses in identical twins. Looking at the second paper: The authors reported that the T cell response to vaccination in identical twins appeared partly convergent and partly personalized. In identical twins, the study followed T cell clones that responded to the vaccine with precision.

The clonotype comes from a woman aged 18-29 years in good health. This sequence uses TRBV14 and TRBJ2-4; 6 matching bases give a weak D call of TRBD2. The source material was CD8+ T cells sorted from blood. The CDR3 in this case is CASSREDLWSSIQYF. The DNA reads as follows: TGTGCCAGCAGCCGGGAGGACCTTTGGTCCAGCATTCAGTACTTC.